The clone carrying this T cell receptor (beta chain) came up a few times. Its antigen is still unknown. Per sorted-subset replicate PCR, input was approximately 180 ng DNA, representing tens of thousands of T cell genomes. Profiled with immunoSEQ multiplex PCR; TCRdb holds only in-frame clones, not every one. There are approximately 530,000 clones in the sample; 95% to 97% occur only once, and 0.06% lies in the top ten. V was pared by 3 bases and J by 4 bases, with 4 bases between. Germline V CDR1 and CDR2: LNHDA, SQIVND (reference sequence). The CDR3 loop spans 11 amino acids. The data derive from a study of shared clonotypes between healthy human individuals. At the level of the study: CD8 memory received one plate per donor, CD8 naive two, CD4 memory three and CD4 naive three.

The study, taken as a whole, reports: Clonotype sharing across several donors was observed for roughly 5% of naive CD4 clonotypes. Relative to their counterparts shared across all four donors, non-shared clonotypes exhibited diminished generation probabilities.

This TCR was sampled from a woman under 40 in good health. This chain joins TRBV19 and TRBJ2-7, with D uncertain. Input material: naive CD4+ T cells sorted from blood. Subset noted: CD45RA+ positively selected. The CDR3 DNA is TGTGCCAGTAGTATCCGTTACGAGCAGTACTTC. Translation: CASSIRYEQYF. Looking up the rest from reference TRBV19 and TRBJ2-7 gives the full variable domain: DGGITQSPKYLFRKEGQNVTLSCEQNLNHDAMYWYRQDPGQGLRLIYYSQIVNDFQKGDIAEGYSVSREKKESFPLTVTSAQKNPTAFYLCASSIRYEQYFGPGTRLTVT.